This T cell receptor (beta chain) originates from a study of TIL therapy for anti-PD-1-resistant metastatic lung cancer. Whole-study findings and limits: Patients were highly selected, enriched for treatment-naive, never-smoker and oncogene-addicted cases.

Time point of the sample: pre-treatment sample, taken before nivolumab and TIL therapy. Comments on this clone: Its antigen is not known.

The immunoSEQ assay was v3. Sequencing depth was 1.9 million or so read pairs for survey level, roughly 5-6 million for deep. Assay: immunoSEQ multiplex PCR; the TCRdb copy retains only in-frame clones and omits some. The sample records about 59,000 clones, over 70% being singletons. The CDR3 has 17 residues. Germline V gene sequence: CDR1 MDHEN, CDR2 SYDVKM. V dropped 10 bases and J dropped 2; count of bases not matched to a gene: 19. The TCR was taken from a person aged 25-80 years with non-small cell lung cancer. The chain uses TRBV28 and TRBJ1-1, with 7 bases lining up with TRBD1. Sample: blood, taken at baseline. The CDR3 is CATSTVIGTVRNTEAFF. The CDR3 DNA follows: TGTGCCACCAGCACCGTTATCGGGACAGTGCGAAACACTGAAGCTTTCTTT.